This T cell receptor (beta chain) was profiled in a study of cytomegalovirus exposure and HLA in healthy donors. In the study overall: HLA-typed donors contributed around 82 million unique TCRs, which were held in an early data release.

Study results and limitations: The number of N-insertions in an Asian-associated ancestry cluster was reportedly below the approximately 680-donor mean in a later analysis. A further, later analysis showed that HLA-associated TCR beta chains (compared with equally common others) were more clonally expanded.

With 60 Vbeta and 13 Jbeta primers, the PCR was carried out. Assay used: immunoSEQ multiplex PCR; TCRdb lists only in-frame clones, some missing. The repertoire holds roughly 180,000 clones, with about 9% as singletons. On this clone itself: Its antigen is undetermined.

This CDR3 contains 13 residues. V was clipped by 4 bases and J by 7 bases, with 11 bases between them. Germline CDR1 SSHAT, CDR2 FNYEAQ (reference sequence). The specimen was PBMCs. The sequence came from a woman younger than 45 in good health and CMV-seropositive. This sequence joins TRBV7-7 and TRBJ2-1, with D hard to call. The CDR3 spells CASSSDSLNEQFF. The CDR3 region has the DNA TGTGCCAGCAGCTCGGATAGCCTAAATGAGCAGTTCTTC.